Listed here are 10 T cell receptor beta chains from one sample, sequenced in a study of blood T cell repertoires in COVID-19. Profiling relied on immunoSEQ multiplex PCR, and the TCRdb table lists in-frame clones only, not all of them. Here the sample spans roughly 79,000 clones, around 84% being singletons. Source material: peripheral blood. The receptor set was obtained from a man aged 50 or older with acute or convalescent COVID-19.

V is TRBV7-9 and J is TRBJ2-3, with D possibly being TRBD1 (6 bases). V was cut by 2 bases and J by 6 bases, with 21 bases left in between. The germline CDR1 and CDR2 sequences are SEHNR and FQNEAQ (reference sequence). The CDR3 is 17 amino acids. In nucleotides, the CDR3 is TGTGCCAGCAGCTTAAGCGTCCGGCAGGGGTTCTTGGATACGCAGTATTTT. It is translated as CASSLSVRQGFLDTQYF.

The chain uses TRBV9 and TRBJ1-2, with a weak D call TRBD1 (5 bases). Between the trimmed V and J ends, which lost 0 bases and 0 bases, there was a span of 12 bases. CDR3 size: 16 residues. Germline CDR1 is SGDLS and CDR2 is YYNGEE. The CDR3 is CASSVVDRQPNYGYTF. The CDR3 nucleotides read TGTGCCAGCAGCGTAGTTGACAGACAGCCTAACTATGGCTACACCTTC.

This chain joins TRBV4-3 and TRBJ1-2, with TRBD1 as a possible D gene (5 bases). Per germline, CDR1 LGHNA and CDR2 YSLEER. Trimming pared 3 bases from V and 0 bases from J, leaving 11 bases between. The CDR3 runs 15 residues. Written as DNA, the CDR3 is TGCGCCAGCAGCCACCTACAGGTGGCTAACTATGGCTACACCTTC. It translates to CASSHLQVANYGYTF.

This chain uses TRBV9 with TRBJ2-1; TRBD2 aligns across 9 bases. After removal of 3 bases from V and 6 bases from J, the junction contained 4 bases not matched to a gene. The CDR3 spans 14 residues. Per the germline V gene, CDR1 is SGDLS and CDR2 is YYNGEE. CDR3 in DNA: TGTGCCAGCAGCGAGGGCGGGAGGGGCAATGAGCAGTTCTTC. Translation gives CASSEGGRGNEQFF.

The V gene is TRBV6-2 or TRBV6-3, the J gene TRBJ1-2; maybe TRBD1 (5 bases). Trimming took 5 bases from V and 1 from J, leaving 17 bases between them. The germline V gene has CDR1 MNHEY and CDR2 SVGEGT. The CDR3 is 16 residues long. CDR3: CASSPGRKGLNYGYTF. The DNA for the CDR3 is TGTGCCAGCAGTCCGGGCCGAAAGGGACTTAACTATGGCTACACCTTC.

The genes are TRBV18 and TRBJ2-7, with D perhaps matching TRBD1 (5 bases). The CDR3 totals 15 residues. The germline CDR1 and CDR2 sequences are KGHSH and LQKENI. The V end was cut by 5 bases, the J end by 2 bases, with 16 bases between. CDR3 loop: CASSATGYSTYEQYF. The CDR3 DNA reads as TGTGCCAGCTCAGCTACAGGATATTCCACCTACGAGCAGTACTTC.

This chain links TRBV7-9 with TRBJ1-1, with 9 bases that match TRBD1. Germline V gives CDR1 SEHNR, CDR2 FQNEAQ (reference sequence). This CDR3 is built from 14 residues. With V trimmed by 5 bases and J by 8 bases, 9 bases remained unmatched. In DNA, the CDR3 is TGTGCCAGCAGCGCCTTACGGACAGGGGCGGAAGCTTTCTTT. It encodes CASSALRTGAEAFF.

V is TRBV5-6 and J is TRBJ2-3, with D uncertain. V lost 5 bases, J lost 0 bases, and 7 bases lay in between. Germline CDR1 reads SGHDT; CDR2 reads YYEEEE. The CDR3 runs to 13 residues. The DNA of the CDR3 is TGTGCCAGCAGGACAATTAGCACAGATACGCAGTATTTT. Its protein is CASRTISTDTQYF.

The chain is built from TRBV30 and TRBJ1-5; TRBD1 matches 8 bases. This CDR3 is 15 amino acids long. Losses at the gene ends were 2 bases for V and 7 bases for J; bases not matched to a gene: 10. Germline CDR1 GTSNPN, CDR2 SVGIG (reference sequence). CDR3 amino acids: CAWSRQGKGEQPQHF. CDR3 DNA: TGTGCCTGGAGTCGACAGGGGAAAGGAGAACAGCCCCAGCATTTT.

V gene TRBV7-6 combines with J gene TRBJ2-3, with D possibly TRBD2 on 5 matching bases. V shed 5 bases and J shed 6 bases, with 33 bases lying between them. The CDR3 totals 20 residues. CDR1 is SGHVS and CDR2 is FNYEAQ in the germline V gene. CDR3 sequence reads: CASSKRLPLTTLRERDTQYF. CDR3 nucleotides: TGTGCCAGCAGCAAGCGGCTACCCCTCACGACCCTCAGAGAGCGGGATACGCAGTATTTT.